The clone carrying this T cell receptor (beta chain) was seen repeatedly, ten times or more. Its antigen is unidentified. This entry belongs to a study of T cells in Graves' hyperthyroidism and ophthalmopathy. The CDR3 is 15 residues long. J gave up 5 bases and V 1 base, and 4 bases lay outside the gene matches. Germline loops: CDR1 SGHAT, CDR2 FQNNGV. What was amplified from RNA transcripts were TCR beta CDR3 regions. First-round RT-PCR with HTBI primers amplified the TCR CDR3 region. MiXCR, applied by TCRdb to the multiplex PCR reads, yields one record per CDR3 protein. The table records more than 550,000 distinct CDR3 sequences, roughly a sixth of them present only once. Notes on the study in general: From stable hyperthyroidism, ophthalmopathy was set apart by a 13 V-J model. Blood also contained most expanded thyroid clonotypes above 0.001.

Input material: blood. This chain joins TRBV11-2 and TRBJ2-2; 7 bases match TRBD2. The sequence was obtained from a man between 50 and 59 years old with Graves' hyperthyroidism. CDR3 in amino acids: CASSLVASGTGELFF. CDR3 in DNA: TGTGCCAGCAGCTTAGTGGCTAGCGGAACCGGGGAGCTGTTTTTT.